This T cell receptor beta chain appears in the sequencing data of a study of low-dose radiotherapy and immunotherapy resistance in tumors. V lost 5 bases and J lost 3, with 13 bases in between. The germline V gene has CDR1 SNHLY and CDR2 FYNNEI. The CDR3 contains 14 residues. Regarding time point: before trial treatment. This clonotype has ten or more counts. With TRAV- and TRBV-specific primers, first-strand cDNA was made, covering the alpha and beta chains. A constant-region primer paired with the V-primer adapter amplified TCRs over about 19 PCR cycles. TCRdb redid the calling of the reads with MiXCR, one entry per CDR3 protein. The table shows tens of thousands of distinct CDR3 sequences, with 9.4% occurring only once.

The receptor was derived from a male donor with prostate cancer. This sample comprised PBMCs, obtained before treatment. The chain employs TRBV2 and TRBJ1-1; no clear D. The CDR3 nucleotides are TGTGCCAGCAGTCGGCCAGTTGTGGACACTGAAGCTTTCTTT. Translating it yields CASSRPVVDTEAFF.